This entry lists 25 T cell receptor beta chains sequenced from one sample in a study of blood T cell repertoires in COVID-19. The table came from immunoSEQ multiplex PCR; TCRdb's copy has only in-frame clones and leaves some out. The sample yields about 80,000 clones, around 83% seen once. Source material: peripheral blood. Receptors were obtained from a woman aged 65 to 85 with acute or convalescent COVID-19.

The chain is built from TRBV14 and TRBJ1-4; TRBD1 aligns across 9 bases. Trimming cost V 4 bases and J 3 bases; bases outside gene matches: 3. This CDR3 has 15 amino acids. Germline CDR1 and CDR2: SGHDN and FVKESK. CDR3 sequence: CASSRQGGANEKLFF. The DNA for the CDR3 is TGTGCCAGCAGCCGACAGGGGGGGGCTAATGAAAAACTGTTTTTT.

The chain uses TRBV4-2 and TRBJ2-5, with D perhaps TRBD2 (6 bases). Trimming cost V 1 base and J 4 bases, with 13 bases left between them. Looked up from germline, CDR1 is LGHNA and CDR2 is YNFKEQ. The CDR3 runs to 15 residues. The CDR3 region has the DNA TGTGCCAGCAGCCAAGGGGTCGGGAGTTCAGAGACCCAGTACTTC. Protein sequence: CASSQGVGSSETQYF.

The genes are TRBV28 and TRBJ2-3; 8 bases match TRBD2. The CDR3 extends over 18 amino acids. V lost 3 bases, J lost 4 bases, and 15 bases stayed unmatched. CDR1 is MDHEN and CDR2 is SYDVKM in the germline V gene. The CDR3 reads CASSFPSKGLAGSDTQYF. The CDR3 nucleotides read TGTGCCAGCAGTTTCCCCTCGAAAGGGCTAGCGGGCTCAGATACGCAGTATTTT.

V and J are TRBV10-3 and TRBJ1-1, with TRBD1 matching over 8 bases. J was trimmed by 0 bases and V by 11 bases; bases with no gene match: 8. The germline CDR1 and CDR2 sequences are ENHRY and SYGVKD. CDR3 length equals 14 residues. The DNA for the CDR3 is TGTGCCGCGACAGGGGACAGTATGAACACTGAAGCTTTCTTT. This sequence encodes CAATGDSMNTEAFF.

The rearrangement joins TRBV5-5 to TRBJ2-2, with 7 bases lining up with TRBD2. V was pared by 3 bases and J by 0 bases, with 5 bases of the junction left unmatched. The CDR3 covers 16 residues. CDR1 is SGHKS and CDR2 is YYEKEE in the germline V gene (reference sequence). CDR3 bases: TGTGCCAGCAGCTACCTGGGAGGGGCGAACACCGGGGAGCTGTTTTTT. This codes for CASSYLGGANTGELFF.

This chain connects TRBV19 to TRBJ2-4, with TRBD1 identical over 9 bases. The CDR3 contains 14 residues. Germline CDR1 is LNHDA and CDR2 is SQIVND (reference sequence). V shed 7 bases, J shed 6 bases, and the junction held 7 bases outside the gene matches. The DNA for the CDR3 is TGTGCCAGTACCTCGACAGGGGGGAGAAACATTCAGTACTTC. Translation: CASTSTGGRNIQYF.

The chain uses TRBV24-1 and TRBJ2-7, with D possibly matching TRBD2 (6 bases). Germline V CDR1 and CDR2: KGHDR, SFDVKD. The CDR3 is 13 residues long. The V gene lost 9 bases and the J gene lost 1 base, with 12 bases spanning the gap. In DNA, the CDR3 is TGTGCCACCCAAAATAGCGGATCCTACGAGCAGTACTTC. Residues: CATQNSGSYEQYF.

As regards this clone: Other nucleotide sequences from this sample produce the same CDR3. The rearrangement uses TRBV5-1 and TRBJ2-7, with 10 bases aligning to TRBD1. CDR3 length: 14 residues. Germline V CDR1 and CDR2: SGHRS, YFSETQ. The V and J ends lost 5 bases and 2 bases, in that order; junction bases with no gene match: 4. CDR3 sequence reads: CASSSGQGAYEQYF. DNA of the CDR3: TGCGCCAGCAGTTCCGGACAGGGGGCCTACGAGCAGTACTTC.

This chain links TRBV6-6 with TRBJ1-3; weak D call: TRBD1 (5 bases). Trimming pared 2 bases from V and 5 bases from J, leaving 13 bases between. Per the germline V gene, CDR1 is MNHNY and CDR2 is SVGAGI (reference sequence). The CDR3 covers 15 residues. In DNA form, the CDR3 reads TGTGCCAGCAGTTACCGACAGACGATAAGAAACACCATATATTTT. Its protein is CASSYRQTIRNTIYF.

This clone was seen a single time. The genes are TRBV5-1 and TRBJ1-1; 7 bases align to TRBD1. This CDR3 is built from 20 residues. The ends lost 3 bases at V and 3 bases at J; junction bases unmatched: 23. Per germline, CDR1 SGHRS and CDR2 YFSETQ. CDR3 protein: CASSSIIPGQTLKFDTEAFF. The CDR3 nucleotides read TGCGCCAGCAGCTCGATCATTCCGGGACAGACTTTGAAGTTTGACACTGAAGCTTTCTTT.

The rearrangement joins TRBV25-1 to TRBJ2-3; D possibly corresponds to TRBD1 (6 bases). The CDR3 sequence is 15 residues long. The germline gives CDR1 MGHDK, CDR2 SYGVNS. Between the trimmed V and J ends, which lost 6 bases and 1 base, there was a span of 14 bases. CDR3 sequence: CASSEPGVGTDTQYF. In DNA form, the CDR3 reads TGTGCCAGCAGCGAACCAGGGGTGGGCACAGATACGCAGTATTTT.

The chain carries TRBV3-1 (or the pseudogene TRBV3-2) and TRBJ2-7; TRBD2 aligns across 10 bases. V shed 2 bases, J shed 3 bases, and the junction held 1 base outside the gene matches. CDR1 and CDR2 (germline): LGHDT, YNNKEL (reference sequence). The CDR3 sequence is 14 residues long. CDR3: CASSQLAGVYEQYF. In DNA form, the CDR3 reads TGTGCCAGCAGCCAACTAGCGGGAGTCTACGAGCAGTACTTC.

The chain uses TRBV28 and TRBJ2-3, with 8 bases aligning to TRBD2. Per the germline V gene, CDR1 is MDHEN and CDR2 is SYDVKM. Unmatched junction bases numbered 5, after V lost 2 bases and J lost 4 bases. This CDR3 is 15 amino acids long. The CDR3 loop reads CASSLAGGRSDTQYF. DNA of the CDR3: TGTGCCAGCAGTTTAGCGGGGGGCCGGTCAGATACGCAGTATTTT. Supplemented by reference TRBV28 and TRBJ2-3, the full variable domain reads DVKVTQSSRYLVKRTGEKVFLECVQDMDHENMFWYRQDPGLGLRLIYFSYDVKMKEKGDIPEGYSVSREKKERFSLILESASTNQTSMYLCASSLAGGRSDTQYFGPGTRLTVL.

This sequence joins TRBV24-1 and TRBJ2-2; D unclear. The CDR3 is 13 residues long. The V gene lost 5 bases and the J gene lost 3 bases, with 6 bases spanning the gap. The V gene's germline CDR1 is KGHDR and CDR2 SFDVKD. CDR3 region: CATSVQDTGELFF. The CDR3 DNA follows: TGTGCCACCAGTGTGCAGGACACCGGGGAGCTGTTTTTT.

This clone has just a few counts. This chain links TRBV4-1 with TRBJ1-5, with TRBD1 matching over 9 bases. The CDR3 runs 15 residues. The ends lost 4 bases at V and 3 bases at J; junction bases unmatched: 4. Germline V lookup: CDR1 MGHRA, CDR2 YSYEKL. Here the CDR3 DNA reads TGCGCCAGCAGCCCGGGACAGGGCCACAATCAGCCCCAGCATTTT. Amino acids: CASSPGQGHNQPQHF.

The CDR3 is CSASGLAGFYSYEQYF. CDR3 bases: TGCAGTGCTAGTGGGCTAGCGGGATTCTACTCCTACGAGCAGTACTTC. This rearrangement joins TRBV20-1 to TRBJ2-7; 9 bases are a match to TRBD2. V was pared by 3 bases and J by 0 bases, with 9 bases of the junction left unmatched. CDR1 and CDR2 (germline): DFQATT, SNEGSKA (reference sequence). This CDR3 is built from 16 residues.

The V and J genes are TRBV4-1 and TRBJ2-7; 10 nucleotides align to TRBD2. Trimming cost V 4 bases and J 3 bases; bases outside gene matches: 12. CDR3 size: 17 residues. Germline lookup yields CDR1 MGHRA and CDR2 YSYEKL. For the CDR3, the DNA is TGCGCCAGCAGCCCCCGGGCTAGCGGGGGTTGGGTCTACGAGCAGTACTTC. Protein: CASSPRASGGWVYEQYF.

This chain links TRBV5-1 with TRBJ2-7; TRBD2 aligns across 10 bases. Per germline, CDR1 SGHRS and CDR2 YFSETQ. CDR3 length equals 15 residues. V dropped 4 bases and J dropped 3; count of bases not matched to a gene: 7. CDR3 sequence: CASSPHTSGNYEQYF. CDR3 sequence (DNA): TGCGCCAGCAGCCCGCATACTAGCGGGAACTACGAGCAGTACTTC.

The chain combines TRBV14 with TRBJ2-3, with D uncertain. The germline CDR1 and CDR2 sequences are SGHDN and FVKESK. Trimming stripped 0 bases from V and 6 bases from J, with 10 bases between. CDR3 size: 14 residues. Here the CDR3 reads CASSQDPFLDTQYF. CDR3 nucleotides: TGTGCCAGCAGCCAAGACCCCTTTTTGGATACGCAGTATTTT.

V is TRBV7-2 and J is TRBJ2-7, with a weak D call TRBD2 (6 bases). This CDR3 has 13 residues. Germline CDR1 and CDR2: SGHTA and FQGNSA. Trimming shortened V by 2 bases and J by 7 bases, and 12 bases separated the two germline ends. This CDR3 reads CASSLNGGKEQYF. CDR3 sequence (DNA): TGTGCCAGCAGCTTAAATGGGGGGAAGGAGCAGTACTTC.

The CDR3 loop reads CAWGPDWPQHF. Written as DNA, the CDR3 is TGTGCCTGGGGCCCGGACTGGCCCCAGCATTTT. V gene TRBV30 combines with J gene TRBJ1-5; the D is unclear. V was cut by 5 bases and J by 9 bases, with 11 bases left in between. The germline gives CDR1 GTSNPN, CDR2 SVGIG (reference sequence). This CDR3 is built from 11 residues.

The chain uses TRBV12-5 and TRBJ2-1; 15 positions agree with TRBD2. The CDR3 covers 20 residues. Germline-derived CDR1 and CDR2 are LGHNT and FRNRAP. J gave up 5 bases and V 0 bases, and 11 bases lay outside the gene matches. The CDR3 is CASGLVLSGLAGGSDNEQFF. Written as DNA, the CDR3 is TGTGCTAGTGGTTTGGTACTATCGGGACTAGCGGGAGGAAGCGACAATGAGCAGTTCTTC.

This clone was found a few times. The CDR3 region has the DNA TGTGCCACCCAGGACAGGCTTAATGAGCAGTACTTC. Protein: CATQDRLNEQYF. V gene TRBV24-1 combines with J gene TRBJ2-7; 7 bases agree with TRBD1. The length of the CDR3 is 12 residues. Germline assignment: CDR1 KGHDR and CDR2 SFDVKD. The J segment lost 7 bases and the V segment lost 9 bases, leaving 8 bases of the junction unmatched.

This chain joins TRBV29-1 and TRBJ2-2; 7 nucleotides align to TRBD1. CDR3 length equals 15 residues. The germline V gene has CDR1 SQVTM and CDR2 ANQGSEA. V was pared by 4 bases and J by 7 bases, with 12 bases of the junction left unmatched. The CDR3 DNA reads as TGCAGCGTTGGTGGACCGACAGGGCGAGACGGGGAGCTGTTTTTT. Protein: CSVGGPTGRDGELFF.

The J gene is TRBJ2-3, the V gene TRBV5-1; 8 nucleotides align to TRBD2. Germline CDR1 is SGHRS and CDR2 is YFSETQ. After removal of 5 bases from V and 0 bases from J, the junction contained 5 bases not matched to a gene. CDR3 size: 15 residues. The CDR3 spells CASSSSGHSTDTQYF. DNA for the CDR3: TGCGCCAGCAGTTCTAGCGGGCATAGCACAGATACGCAGTATTTT.